The rows below give T cell receptor beta chains drawn from one sample of a study of T cell responses to AZD1222 COVID-19 vaccine. The protocol was immunoSEQ multiplex PCR, while the TCRdb copy is restricted to in-frame clones and leaves out a portion. The sample lists 90,000 to 130,000 clones; about 92% were seen once. The sequencing used peripheral blood, collected on day 0 of MenACWY control vaccination. These receptor sequences come from an adult in good health. CDR3s include the opening cysteine and the closing phenylalanine or tryptophan. The D gene is left open where the match is weak. Some rows mark clone size as missing; the rest say once, few, many or name a class of expanded clone.

clone size: once
V gene: TRBV6-4
J gene: TRBJ1-5
D gene: .
CDR3 protein: CASSEVADSNQPQHF
CDR3 DNA: TGTGCCAGCAGTGAGGTTGCGGATAGCAATCAGCCCCAGCATTTT

clone size: .
V gene: TRBV6-2/TRBV6-3
J gene: TRBJ1-2
D gene: TRBD1
CDR3 protein: CASSPDRENYGYTF
CDR3 DNA: TGTGCCAGCAGCCCTGACAGGGAGAACTATGGCTACACCTTC

clone size: .
V gene: TRBV6-1
J gene: TRBJ2-2
D gene: .
CDR3 protein: CASSYRTTGELFF
CDR3 DNA: TGTGCCAGCAGTTATCGGACCACCGGGGAGCTGTTTTTT

clone size: .
V gene: TRBV18
J gene: TRBJ2-7
D gene: TRBD1
CDR3 protein: CASSLSGQGFSEQYF
CDR3 DNA: TGTGCCAGCTCCCTTTCCGGACAGGGTTTTTCCGAGCAGTACTTC

clone size: .
V gene: TRBV5-4
J gene: TRBJ2-7
D gene: .
CDR3 protein: CASSLAGSTYEQYF
CDR3 DNA: TGTGCCAGCAGCTTGGCCGGTTCTACCTACGAGCAGTACTTC

clone size: .
V gene: TRBV5-6
J gene: TRBJ2-2
D gene: TRBD2
CDR3 protein: CASSLDPGGTGELFF
CDR3 DNA: TGTGCCAGCAGCTTGGATCCGGGGGGAACCGGGGAGCTGTTTTTT

clone size: .
V gene: TRBV5-4
J gene: TRBJ1-2
D gene: .
CDR3 protein: CASSFGGANYGYTF
CDR3 DNA: TGTGCCAGCAGCTTCGGGGGGGCTAACTATGGCTACACCTTC

clone size: .
V gene: TRBV15
J gene: TRBJ1-6
D gene: .
CDR3 protein: CATVPDYNSPLHF
CDR3 DNA: TGTGCCACGGTACCAGATTATAATTCACCCCTCCACTTT

clone size: .
V gene: TRBV5-1
J gene: TRBJ2-1
D gene: TRBD1
CDR3 protein: CASSLGTGPNEQFF
CDR3 DNA: TGCGCCAGCAGCTTGGGGACAGGTCCAAATGAGCAGTTCTTC

clone size: .
V gene: TRBV11-2
J gene: TRBJ1-4
D gene: .
CDR3 protein: CASSLVGPGEKLFF
CDR3 DNA: TGTGCCAGCAGCTTAGTAGGACCGGGGGAAAAACTGTTTTTT